Following are 4 T cell receptor beta chains from one sample sequenced in a study of shared clonotypes between healthy human individuals. The method was immunoSEQ multiplex PCR; TCRdb's version includes in-frame clones alone and lacks a portion of them. The sample contains about 450,000 clones, roughly 77% of which appear only once. Input material: PBMCs. Receptors were obtained from a woman in her forties in good health. Some clones in this sample may be carry-over from other donors' samples.

The V and J genes are TRBV25-1 and TRBJ2-1; the D is unclear. The CDR3 is 14 amino acids. Trimming removed 3 bases from V and 2 bases from J, with 8 bases in between. The germline V gene encodes CDR1 MGHDK and CDR2 SYGVNS. The CDR3 DNA reads as TGTGCCAGCAGTGAGGCAACAGCCTACAATGAGCAGTTCTTC. Its protein product is CASSEATAYNEQFF.

The chain carries TRBV18 and TRBJ2-7; a possible D gene is TRBD2 (6 bases). V was shortened by 6 bases and J by 6 bases, with 21 bases between the two germline ends. The germline CDR1 and CDR2 sequences are KGHSH and LQKENI. There are 15 residues in the CDR3. CDR3 in DNA: TGTGCCAGCTCTCCGAATTCCGGGGGTTTGGGCGAGCAGTACTTC. Translated, it gives CASSPNSGGLGEQYF. The variable domain in full, with the rest retrieved from reference TRBV18 and TRBJ2-7, is NAGVMQNPRHLVRRRGQEARLRCSPMKGHSHVYWYRQLPEEGLKFMVYLQKENIIDESGMPKERFSAEFPKEGPSILRIQQVVRGDSAAYFCASSPNSGGLGEQYFGPGTRLTVT.

The chain is built from TRBV29-1 and TRBJ2-3, with D possibly matching TRBD1 (6 bases). Germline CDR1 reads SQVTM; CDR2 reads ANQGSEA. CDR3 length: 13 residues. Trimming left V 4 bases short and J 4 bases short, with 12 bases between. CDR3 bases: TGCAGCGTTGTTGGCAGGGGCGCAGATACGCAGTATTTT. Translating gives CSVVGRGADTQYF.

The V and J genes are TRBV7-3 and TRBJ2-1, with 11 nucleotides matching TRBD2. Germline V gene data show CDR1 as SGHTA and CDR2 as FQGTGA. Trimming removed 1 base from V and 4 bases from J; junction bases left unmatched: 6. The CDR3 length is 17 residues. CDR3 loop: CASSLRASGRSYNEQFF. Here the CDR3 DNA reads TGTGCCAGCAGCTTAAGAGCTAGCGGGAGGTCTTACAATGAGCAGTTCTTC.